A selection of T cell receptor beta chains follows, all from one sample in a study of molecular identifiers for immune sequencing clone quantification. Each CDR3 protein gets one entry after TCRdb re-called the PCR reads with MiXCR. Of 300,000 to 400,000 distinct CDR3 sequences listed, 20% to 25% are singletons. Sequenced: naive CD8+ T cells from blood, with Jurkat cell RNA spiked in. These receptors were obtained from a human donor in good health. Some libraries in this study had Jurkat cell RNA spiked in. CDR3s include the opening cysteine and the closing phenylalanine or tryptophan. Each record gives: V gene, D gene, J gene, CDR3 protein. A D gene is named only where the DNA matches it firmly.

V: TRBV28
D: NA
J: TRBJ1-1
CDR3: CASTDTANTEAFF

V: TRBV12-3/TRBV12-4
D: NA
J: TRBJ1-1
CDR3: CASSFGQQNTEAFF

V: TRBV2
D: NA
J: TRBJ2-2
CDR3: CASRRAASLGELFF

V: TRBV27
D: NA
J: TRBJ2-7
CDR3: CASSSVGPTYEQYF

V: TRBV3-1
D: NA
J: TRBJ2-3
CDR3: CASRKTAVSDTQYF

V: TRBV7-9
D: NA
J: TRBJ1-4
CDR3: CASSLASPGQDEKLFF

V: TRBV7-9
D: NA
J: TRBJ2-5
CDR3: CAGSLAVETQYF

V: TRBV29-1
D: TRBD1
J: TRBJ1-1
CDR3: CSAWTGSGTEAFF

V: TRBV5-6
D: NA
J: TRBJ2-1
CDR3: CASSPRTNNEQFF

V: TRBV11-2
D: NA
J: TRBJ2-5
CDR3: CASSSHPFQETQYF

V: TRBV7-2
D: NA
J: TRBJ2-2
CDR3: CASSLVSGANTGELFF